A single sample is the source of the 10 T cell receptor beta chains below, sequenced in a study of shared clonotypes between healthy human individuals. Generated by immunoSEQ multiplex PCR, the TCRdb table keeps only in-frame clones and is missing some. The data show 2,500,000 or so clones, 80% to 95% seen once. Material for sequencing was naive CD4+ T cells from PBMCs. Subset in this sample: CD45RA+ positively selected. Receptors originate from a man younger than 30 in good health. Some clones in this sample may be carry-over from other donors' samples.

The chain links TRBV30 to TRBJ1-3; D gene ambiguous. Germline V gives CDR1 GTSNPN, CDR2 SVGIG (reference sequence). This CDR3 contains 14 residues. Deletions cut 4 bases from V and 3 bases from J, with 13 bases between. As DNA, the CDR3 is TGTGCCTGGATCAACAAGGCAGGTGGAAACACCATATATTTT. Translated, it gives CAWINKAGGNTIYF.

As DNA, the CDR3 is TGTGCCAGCAGTCCACCTATCGGGAGGGCCCGAAGAAATGAGCAGTTCTTC. Protein sequence: CASSPPIGRARRNEQFF. The chain combines TRBV5-6 with TRBJ2-1; 8 bases map to TRBD2. Trimming removed 5 bases from V and 7 bases from J; junction bases left unmatched: 17. Germline V gene sequence: CDR1 SGHDT, CDR2 YYEEEE. This CDR3 is 17 amino acids long.

This sequence joins TRBV5-4 and TRBJ2-1; TRBD2 agrees at 7 bases. J gave up 0 bases and V 4 bases, and 4 bases lay outside the gene matches. The germline V gene encodes CDR1 SGHNT and CDR2 YYREEE (reference sequence). The CDR3 is made up of 15 amino acids. CDR3 protein: CASSTTSSSYNEQFF. Written as DNA, the CDR3 is TGTGCCAGCAGCACGACTAGCAGCTCCTACAATGAGCAGTTCTTC.

The gene calls are TRBV7-9 and TRBJ2-1; D is unresolved. Between the trimmed V and J ends, which lost 5 bases and 8 bases, there was a span of 16 bases. Germline V CDR1 and CDR2: SEHNR, FQNEAQ (reference sequence). This CDR3 is built from 14 residues. The CDR3 sequence is CASSPDPGRDEQFF. The CDR3 DNA sequence: TGTGCCAGCAGCCCCGACCCCGGTCGGGATGAGCAGTTCTTC.

The rearrangement joins TRBV7-9 to TRBJ2-6; D possibly corresponds to TRBD1 (5 bases). V was cut by 4 bases and J by 4 bases, with 20 bases left in between. The CDR3 is 18 amino acids. Germline V lookup: CDR1 SEHNR, CDR2 FQNEAQ (reference sequence). CDR3 sequence reads: CASSSQGGAPGGANVLTF. The CDR3 DNA reads TGTGCCAGCAGCTCCCAGGGCGGCGCACCCGGGGGGGCCAACGTCCTGACTTTC.

This chain joins TRBV9 and TRBJ1-4; 7 nucleotides line up with TRBD1. With 4 bases clipped from V and 0 bases from J, the junction kept 9 bases outside the gene matches. The CDR3 loop spans 17 amino acids. The germline gives CDR1 SGDLS, CDR2 YYNGEE. In DNA form, the CDR3 reads TGTGCCAGCAGCCCCCGGACAGGAGTTGCAACTAATGAAAAACTGTTTTTT. Protein sequence: CASSPRTGVATNEKLFF.

The chain combines TRBV6-5 with TRBJ2-3, with 9 positions matching TRBD1. Germline trimming cut 5 bases from V and 4 bases from J; bases unmatched to any gene: 7. Germline assignment: CDR1 MNHEY and CDR2 SVGAGI. The CDR3 loop spans 15 amino acids. The CDR3 DNA sequence: TGTGCCAGCAGTCCTACCGGGACAGGGCCAGATACGCAGTATTTT. Amino acid sequence: CASSPTGTGPDTQYF.

The rearrangement links TRBV5-5 to TRBJ2-1, with D possibly matching TRBD1 (6 bases). There are 14 residues in the CDR3. CDR1 and CDR2 (germline): SGHKS, YYEKEE (reference sequence). Trimming took 2 bases from V and 6 from J, leaving 12 bases between them. CDR3 in DNA: TGTGCCAGCAGCTTACAGGGCCTCGTCAATGAGCAGTTCTTC. As protein: CASSLQGLVNEQFF.

The chain couples TRBV5-6 to TRBJ2-5; maybe TRBD1 (5 bases). This CDR3 is built from 12 residues. The V gene lost 4 bases and the J gene lost 4 bases, with 8 bases spanning the gap. CDR1 and CDR2 from the germline V gene are SGHDT and YYEEEE. In nucleotides, the CDR3 is TGTGCCAGCAGCGAGGACACAGAGACCCAGTACTTC. Translated: CASSEDTETQYF.

The chain recombines TRBV11-1 with TRBJ2-2; 10 nucleotides line up with TRBD2. V was clipped by 4 bases and J by 8 bases; unmatched bases: 7. Germline V gene data show CDR1 as SGHAT and CDR2 as FQDESV (reference sequence). The CDR3 consists of 15 residues. The CDR3 DNA is TGTGCCAGCAGCTCGCCGGGACTAGCGAAGGGGGAGCTGTTTTTT. It translates to CASSSPGLAKGELFF. The full variable domain, completed using reference TRBV11-1 and TRBJ2-2, is EAEVAQSPRYKITEKSQAVAFWCDPISGHATLYWYRQILGQGPELLVQFQDESVVDDSQLPKDRFSAERLKGVDSTLKIQPAELGDSAMYLCASSSPGLAKGELFFGEGSRLTVL.